This T cell receptor (beta chain) emerged from a study of blood T cell repertoires in COVID-19. Study in general: Material from acute and convalescent COVID-19 was sourced from the United States, Italy and Spain. The analysed material was cDNA or gDNA that came from T cells, B-cell-depleted T cells, or PBMCs.

Seattle patient enrollment occurred during active infection, with longitudinal follow-up thereafter. The CDR3 is 18 residues long. Germline-derived CDR1 and CDR2 are LNHDA and SQIVND (reference sequence). The germline V and J ends were trimmed by 3 bases and 1 base, with 19 bases remaining between them. In the authors' methods: Amplification with reference gene primers provided the estimates of nucleated cell counts. Clones were sequenced by immunoSEQ multiplex PCR, and TCRdb holds only the in-frame ones, with some missing. The V and J calls and the clone size are those of that table, but D and trimming were determined from the DNA. The table lists 250,000 to 400,000 clones, around 88% of them singletons, with approximately 1.6% in the top ten.

Sequencing input: peripheral blood. The J gene is TRBJ1-5, the V gene TRBV19; D is possibly TRBD1 (5 bases). The receptor was derived from a woman in her 30s with COVID-19, enrolled during active disease. The CDR3 nucleotides are TGTGCCAGTAGTATGCCCCCGGGACTGGTAAGGAGCAATCAGCCCCAGCATTTT. It encodes CASSMPPGLVRSNQPQHF.